Below are 25 T cell receptor beta chains sequenced from a single sample in a study of CD8+ T cells in alopecia areata. cDNA serving as the sequencing template came from extracted, reverse transcribed RNA. Assay: immunoSEQ multiplex PCR; the TCRdb copy retains only in-frame clones and omits some. In the table there are under 250,000 clones, around 65% of which are singletons. Treatment: oral pan-JAK inhibitor, 5-10 mg twice daily. The sample was CD4+ T cells sorted from blood, taken at week 44, from a patient treated with tofacitinib. The receptors originated from a human donor with alopecia areata.

The chain couples TRBV14 to TRBJ2-7; TRBD1 might be the D (5 bases). The CDR3 runs to 12 residues. Germline values: CDR1 SGHDN, CDR2 FVKESK. V was cut by 4 bases and J by 9 bases, with 13 bases left in between. CDR3 bases: TGTGCCAGCAGCCTCCAGGGTTTGAGGCAGTACTTC. Amino acid sequence: CASSLQGLRQYF.

V is TRBV15 and J is TRBJ1-5; maybe TRBD1 (5 bases). Between the trimmed V and J ends, which lost 1 base and 3 bases, there was a span of 10 bases. CDR1 LNHNV and CDR2 YYDKDF come from the germline V gene (reference sequence). The CDR3 has 15 residues. For the CDR3, the DNA is TGTGCCACCAGCAGAGCGGGGGGATCCAATCAGCCCCAGCATTTT. This codes for CATSRAGGSNQPQHF. Drawing the rest from reference TRBV15 and TRBJ1-5, the complete variable domain is DAMVIQNPRYQVTQFGKPVTLSCSQTLNHNVMYWYQQKSSQAPKLLFHYYDKDFNNEADTPDNFQSRRPNTSFCFLDIRSPGLGDTAMYLCATSRAGGSNQPQHFGDGTRLSIL.

This chain connects TRBV5-1 to TRBJ1-1, with TRBD1 as a possible D gene (5 bases). CDR1 SGHRS and CDR2 YFSETQ come from the germline V gene. The V and J ends lost 4 bases and 0 bases respectively, with 7 bases between them. This CDR3 is 13 amino acids long. The CDR3 spells CASSKGVNTEAFF. The CDR3 DNA reads TGCGCCAGCAGCAAAGGGGTGAACACTGAAGCTTTCTTT.

A few counts support this clone. The gene calls are TRBV4-2 and TRBJ2-1; 9 bases are shared with TRBD2. Germline V gives CDR1 LGHNA, CDR2 YNFKEQ. The CDR3 loop spans 17 amino acids. Trimming cost V 4 bases and J 5 bases; bases outside gene matches: 12. In DNA, the CDR3 is TGTGCCAGCAGCCTATTCCCCGGACTAGCGAGTAACAATGAGCAGTTCTTC. Translating it yields CASSLFPGLASNNEQFF.

In DNA, the CDR3 is TGTGCCAGCATCGCCGGGACTAGCGGGGGGGTCCAAGAGCAGTACTTC. Its translation is CASIAGTSGGVQEQYF. The rearrangement joins TRBV9 to TRBJ2-7; the match to TRBD2 covers 16 bases. From germline, CDR1 is SGDLS and CDR2 YYNGEE. Trimming at V came to 6 bases and at J to 7 bases, leaving 10 bases not matched to a gene. The CDR3 is 16 residues long.

This clone occurred a few times. The chain combines TRBV11-2 with TRBJ2-3; TRBD2 might be the D (6 bases). The V gene lost 5 bases and the J gene lost 4 bases, with 10 bases spanning the gap. The CDR3 is 13 amino acids. CDR1 and CDR2 (germline): SGHAT, FQNNGV. CDR3 amino acids: CASSRLVADTQYF. CDR3 in DNA: TGTGCCAGCAGCCGACTAGTGGCAGATACGCAGTATTTT.

The sample holds a few counts of this clone. The chain combines TRBV29-1 with TRBJ2-2; TRBD2 agrees at 8 bases. V was clipped by 4 bases and J by 4 bases; unmatched bases: 8. Germline loops: CDR1 SQVTM, CDR2 ANQGSEA. The CDR3 extends over 15 amino acids. The CDR3 DNA follows: TGCAGCGTTGGGCAGGCGGGAGGAAGCACCGGGGAGCTGTTTTTT. This encodes CSVGQAGGSTGELFF.

This clone has more than one count but fewer than ten. V is TRBV29-1 and J is TRBJ1-4, with 9 bases lining up with TRBD1. CDR1 and CDR2 from the germline V gene are SQVTM and ANQGSEA. V lost 6 bases, J lost 10 bases, and 6 bases stayed unmatched. CDR3 length equals 12 residues. CDR3 residues: CSVDGQGRKLFF. The CDR3 DNA follows: TGCAGCGTCGATGGACAGGGGAGAAAACTGTTTTTT. Filled out from reference TRBV29-1 and TRBJ1-4, the complete variable domain reads SAVISQKPSRDICQRGTSLTIQCQVDSQVTMMFWYRQQPGQSLTLIATANQGSEATYESGFVIDKFPISRPNLTFSTLTVSNMSPEDSSIYLCSVDGQGRKLFFGSGTQLSVL.

This clone has more than one count but fewer than ten. V is TRBV19 and J is TRBJ2-7, with TRBD1 identical over 10 bases. V trimming: 5 bases; J trimming: 3 bases; junction bases outside the gene matches: 1. The CDR3 contains 13 residues. Germline assignment: CDR1 LNHDA and CDR2 SQIVND (reference sequence). Here the CDR3 DNA reads TGTGCCAGTAGTTGGGACAGGGGCTACGAGCAGTACTTC. It encodes CASSWDRGYEQYF.

The chain couples TRBV29-1 to TRBJ2-1; D not certain. Germline CDR1 and CDR2: SQVTM and ANQGSEA. The CDR3 spans 15 residues. V shed 6 bases and J shed 0 bases, with 15 bases lying between them. Here the CDR3 reads CSVSYTQSSYNEQFF. The CDR3 DNA follows: TGCAGCGTGTCCTACACGCAGAGCTCCTACAATGAGCAGTTCTTC.

The chain has TRBV11-2 and TRBJ1-5; D gene unclear. The CDR3 has 12 amino acids. Germline loops: CDR1 SGHAT, CDR2 FQNNGV. Trimming stripped 1 base from V and 10 bases from J, with 8 bases between. The DNA of the CDR3 is TGTGCCAGCAGCTTAGGGTTCCCACCCCAGCATTTT. It translates to CASSLGFPPQHF.

There are a few counts of this clone. The genes are TRBV29-1 and TRBJ1-1, with no clear D. Trimming pared 3 bases from V and 6 bases from J, leaving 14 bases between. Per germline, CDR1 SQVTM and CDR2 ANQGSEA. The CDR3 contains 13 residues. The CDR3 here is CSVDGSLVAEAFF. CDR3 DNA: TGCAGCGTTGATGGGAGTTTGGTCGCTGAAGCTTTCTTT.

The rearrangement links TRBV5-5 to TRBJ2-5; 7 bases align to TRBD2. CDR3 length: 13 residues. The germline gives CDR1 SGHKS, CDR2 YYEKEE (reference sequence). Unmatched junction bases numbered 0, after V lost 4 bases and J lost 0 bases. CDR3 loop: CASSLADQETQYF. In DNA form, the CDR3 reads TGTGCCAGCAGCCTAGCGGACCAAGAGACCCAGTACTTC.

This clone appeared once. The rearrangement links TRBV28 to TRBJ1-5; D gene uncertain. This CDR3 is 16 amino acids long. V dropped 7 bases and J dropped 3 bases, with 19 bases sitting between them. The germline V gene encodes CDR1 MDHEN and CDR2 SYDVKM. The CDR3 is CASTISRVGYNQPQHF. The CDR3 DNA reads TGTGCCAGCACCATCAGTAGGGTAGGATACAATCAGCCCCAGCATTTT.

J is TRBJ2-7 and V is TRBV10-3, with D uncertain. Trimming left V 3 bases short and J 6 bases short, with 12 bases between. Germline V lookup: CDR1 ENHRY, CDR2 SYGVKD. CDR3 size: 13 residues. CDR3 region: CAISDTQPGEQYF. The CDR3, as DNA: TGTGCCATCAGTGATACCCAACCAGGCGAGCAGTACTTC.

This clone showed up just a few times. This rearrangement joins TRBV6-5 to TRBJ2-3; D may be TRBD2 (5 bases). V was clipped by 2 bases and J by 5 bases, with 11 bases between them. This CDR3 contains 14 residues. CDR1 is MNHEY, CDR2 SVGAGI, per germline. CDR3 coding DNA: TGTGCCAGCAGTTACGGGAGTCTGGTAGATACGCAGTATTTT. This sequence encodes CASSYGSLVDTQYF.

The chain is built from TRBV4-3 and TRBJ1-2; D uncertain. Germline V CDR1 and CDR2: LGHNA, YSLEER. This CDR3 contains 14 residues. V dropped 0 bases and J dropped 4 bases, with 9 bases sitting between them. CDR3 protein: CASSQDYRSYGYTF. DNA for the CDR3: TGCGCCAGCAGCCAAGATTACCGTTCCTATGGCTACACCTTC.

CDR3: CASSSGTARDYGYTF. The CDR3 coding sequence is TGCGCCAGCAGCTCGGGGACAGCCAGGGACTATGGCTACACCTTC. This rearrangement joins TRBV5-1 to TRBJ1-2; TRBD1 agrees at 7 bases. Unmatched junction bases numbered 8, after V lost 3 bases and J lost 3 bases. CDR1 is SGHRS and CDR2 is YFSETQ in the germline V gene. CDR3 length equals 15 residues.

This clone was counted a few times. The rearrangement joins TRBV29-1 to TRBJ1-1; no definite D call. Germline lookup yields CDR1 SQVTM and CDR2 ANQGSEA. V shed 6 bases and J shed 0 bases, with 17 bases lying between them. This CDR3 contains 15 residues. The DNA of the CDR3 is TGCAGCGTCTATGACCGGTCAAGGATGAACACTGAAGCTTTCTTT. Translation: CSVYDRSRMNTEAFF.

The CDR3 DNA follows: TGCGCCAGCAGCCAAGTCCCGGGATATGAGCAGTTCTTC. Translation gives CASSQVPGYEQFF. The J gene is TRBJ2-1, the V gene TRBV4-3; D might be TRBD2 (5 bases). Germline V gene sequence: CDR1 LGHNA, CDR2 YSLEER. Trimming stripped 1 base from V and 8 bases from J, with 9 bases between. This CDR3 contains 13 residues.

The chain couples TRBV25-1 to TRBJ1-2; possible D gene TRBD1, 5 bases. The CDR3 totals 12 residues. Germline CDR1 reads MGHDK; CDR2 reads SYGVNS. V was clipped by 10 bases and J by 8 bases, with 17 bases between them. The CDR3: CATKSVGVGYTF. In DNA, the CDR3 is TGTGCCACCAAATCGGTAGGGGTCGGCTACACCTTC.

The gene calls are TRBV27 and TRBJ1-1; TRBD1 matches 9 bases. Trimming removed 8 bases from V and 7 bases from J; junction bases left unmatched: 11. Per the germline V gene, CDR1 is MNHEY and CDR2 is SMNVEV (reference sequence). This CDR3 is 14 amino acids long. The CDR3, as DNA: TGTGCCAGCCGAGTTGGGACAGGGTTGGGTGAAGCTTTCTTT. Its protein product is CASRVGTGLGEAFF.

The V call is TRBV30, the J call TRBJ2-2; perhaps D is TRBD1 or TRBD2 (5 bases each). CDR1 GTSNPN and CDR2 SVGIG come from the germline V gene (reference sequence). The V and J ends lost 0 bases and 0 bases respectively, with 14 bases between them. The CDR3 spans 17 residues. The CDR3 here is CAWSVPGQSANTGELFF. As DNA, the CDR3 is TGTGCCTGGAGTGTCCCGGGGCAGAGCGCGAACACCGGGGAGCTGTTTTTT.

This clone showed up many times. The genes are TRBV27 and TRBJ2-1; D uncertain. The CDR3 extends over 13 amino acids. V was pared by 3 bases and J by 5 bases, with 8 bases between. CDR1 MNHEY and CDR2 SMNVEV come from the germline V gene (reference sequence). The CDR3 region has the DNA TGTGCCAGCAGTTTGTTGGTTAACAATGAGCAGTTCTTC. It yields the protein CASSLLVNNEQFF.

The chain recombines TRBV29-1 with TRBJ2-1; D may be TRBD1 or TRBD2 (5 bases each). Trimming cost V 2 bases and J 3 bases, with 14 bases left between them. Germline-derived CDR1 and CDR2 are SQVTM and ANQGSEA. The length of the CDR3 is 15 residues. The CDR3 bases are TGCAGCGTTGAACCAGGGTCCGGGATCTACAATGAGCAGTTCTTC. Encoded protein: CSVEPGSGIYNEQFF.